The 15 T cell receptor beta chains reported below all come from one sample, sequenced in a study of T cells in Graves' hyperthyroidism and ophthalmopathy. Researchers took RNA transcripts and amplified the TCR beta CDR3 regions from them. RT-PCR in the first round (using the HTBI primer set) targeted the TCR CDR3. A single record per CDR3 protein comes from TCRdb applying MiXCR to the multiplex PCR reads. Among under 400,000 distinct CDR3 sequences, less than 15% were seen once, and the ten largest hold over 8.5%. The sequencing sample was made of blood. The origin of the receptors is a woman under 30 with Graves' hyperthyroidism.

This clonotype was recorded many times. The chain uses TRBV2 and TRBJ1-3, with 9 nucleotides matching TRBD1. Germline V lookup: CDR1 SNHLY, CDR2 FYNNEI. V lost 4 bases, J lost 4 bases, and 8 bases stayed unmatched. CDR3 length: 16 amino acids. The CDR3 here is CASSASGQGTGNTIYF. In nucleotides, the CDR3 is TGTGCCAGCAGTGCCTCAGGACAGGGGACGGGAAACACCATATATTTT.

In this sample, this clonotype turned up a few times. This sequence joins TRBV9 and TRBJ2-3; 16 bases align to TRBD2. This CDR3 spans 19 amino acids. Germline values: CDR1 SGDLS, CDR2 YYNGEE. J gave up 7 bases and V 3 bases, and 14 bases lay outside the gene matches. The CDR3 DNA sequence: TGTGCCAGCAGCGCGAGGTCCGGGACTAGCGGGGGGGCCGAACATACGCAGTATTTT. It specifies CASSARSGTSGGAEHTQYF.

This clonotype has at least ten counts. V gene TRBV5-5 combines with J gene TRBJ1-5, with 7 bases that match TRBD1. J was trimmed by 11 bases and V by 1 base; bases with no gene match: 12. The CDR3 extends over 15 amino acids. Germline-derived CDR1 and CDR2 are SGHKS and YYEKEE (reference sequence). As DNA, the CDR3 is TGTGCCAGCAGCTTGCTGGCAGGGGGGAATGAGGCCCAGCATTTT. Its translation is CASSLLAGGNEAQHF.

This clonotype was found many times. The chain combines TRBV12-3 or TRBV12-4 with TRBJ2-3; unclear D gene. The V and J ends lost 6 bases and 5 bases respectively, with 9 bases between them. The length of the CDR3 is 12 residues. CDR3 protein: CASSKGLDTQYF. CDR3 nucleotide sequence: TGTGCCAGCAGCAAAGGGTTAGATACGCAGTATTTT.

This clonotype has ten or more counts. V is TRBV9 and J is TRBJ2-1; D is uncertain. CDR1 and CDR2 from the germline V gene are SGDLS and YYNGEE. Trimming shortened V by 3 bases and J by 0 bases, and 10 bases separated the two germline ends. The CDR3 covers 15 residues. CDR3 amino acids: CASSETSASYNEQFF. In DNA form, the CDR3 reads TGTGCCAGCAGCGAAACATCCGCCTCCTACAATGAGCAGTTCTTC.

This clonotype has ten or more counts. The chain employs TRBV2 and TRBJ2-1; D is uncertain. The CDR3 is 13 amino acids. Trimming pared 0 bases from V and 9 bases from J, leaving 9 bases between. The germline V gene encodes CDR1 SNHLY and CDR2 FYNNEI. CDR3 amino acids: CASSEARGSEQFF. DNA of the CDR3: TGTGCCAGCAGTGAAGCTAGAGGCAGTGAGCAGTTCTTC.

At least ten counts were recorded for this clonotype. J is TRBJ2-3 and V is TRBV20-1, with 13 bases aligning to TRBD2. Looked up from germline, CDR1 is DFQATT and CDR2 is SNEGSKA (reference sequence). The CDR3 loop spans 16 amino acids. The junction had 8 bases not matched to a gene; V was cut back by 6 bases and J by 2 bases. The DNA for the CDR3 is TGCAGTGCGCCGAGACTAGCGGGGGGTTCCACAGATACGCAGTATTTT. Amino acid sequence: CSAPRLAGGSTDTQYF.

The sample holds many counts of this clonotype. The rearrangement uses TRBV4-3 and TRBJ2-2; D is unresolved. Germline CDR1 is LGHNA and CDR2 is YSLEER. This CDR3 is built from 14 residues. Between the trimmed V and J ends, which lost 2 bases and 7 bases, there was a span of 11 bases. The CDR3 sequence is CASSQPSENGELFF. The DNA of the CDR3 is TGCGCCAGCAGCCAACCCAGCGAGAACGGGGAGCTGTTTTTT.

This clonotype was counted ten times or more. The J gene is TRBJ1-6, the V gene TRBV27; D gene uncertain. V shed 0 bases and J shed 10 bases, with 10 bases lying between them. Germline lookup yields CDR1 MNHEY and CDR2 SMNVEV (reference sequence). The CDR3 extends over 14 amino acids. CDR3 coding DNA: TGTGCCAGCAGTTTATCAGGCCCTAGGTCACCCCTCCACTTT. Its translation is CASSLSGPRSPLHF.

The sample holds many counts of this clonotype. The CDR3 here is CASSQRQGRSNQPQHF. The CDR3 DNA sequence: TGTGCCAGCTCACAGCGACAGGGGAGAAGCAATCAGCCCCAGCATTTT. This chain joins TRBV18 and TRBJ1-5; 8 nucleotides line up with TRBD1. Trimming cost V 4 bases and J 1 base; bases outside gene matches: 6. Germline-derived CDR1 and CDR2 are KGHSH and LQKENI. The CDR3 is 16 amino acids.

This clonotype was found many times. The genes are TRBV6-1 and TRBJ1-1, with TRBD1 as a possible D gene (5 bases). Germline values: CDR1 MNHNS, CDR2 SASEGT. The V end was cut by 6 bases, the J end by 5 bases, with 16 bases between. The CDR3 totals 14 residues. This CDR3 reads CASSRDAGRTEAFF. Here the CDR3 DNA reads TGTGCCAGCAGCCGGGACGCGGGACGTACTGAAGCTTTCTTT.

This clonotype was detected only a few times. V and J are TRBV19 and TRBJ1-1; TRBD1 is a possible D gene (6 bases). From germline, CDR1 is LNHDA and CDR2 SQIVND (reference sequence). Between the trimmed V and J ends, which lost 7 bases and 2 bases, there was a span of 17 bases. The CDR3 is 15 residues long. The CDR3 DNA follows: TGTGCCAGTACCCTGGGAGGAGGGGGTAACACTGAAGCTTTCTTT. It encodes CASTLGGGGNTEAFF.

This clonotype has ten or more counts. This sequence joins TRBV24-1 and TRBJ2-3; D is unclear. Trimming took off 8 bases at V and 6 bases at J, with 8 bases between the two ends. This CDR3 is 11 amino acids long. Germline lookup yields CDR1 KGHDR and CDR2 SFDVKD. CDR3 sequence reads: CATMELDTQYF. The CDR3 DNA follows: TGTGCCACCATGGAGTTGGATACGCAGTATTTT.

On this clonotype: A much larger clone lies one base from this, so it may be a read error. This CDR3 reads CSVGVPTRRSNTEAFF. DNA for the CDR3: TGCAGCGTTGGAGTCCCGACCCGTCGGTCGAACACTGAAGCTTTCTTT. The chain joins TRBV29-1 to TRBJ1-1; the D is unclear. Germline CDR1 and CDR2: SQVTM and ANQGSEA. V lost 4 bases and J lost 1, with 19 bases in between. There are 16 residues in the CDR3.

The V call is TRBV27, the J call TRBJ1-1; D is possibly TRBD1 (6 bases). Trimming pared 5 bases from V and 6 bases from J, leaving 13 bases between. This CDR3 is built from 13 residues. Per the germline V gene, CDR1 is MNHEY and CDR2 is SMNVEV (reference sequence). The CDR3 protein is CASSPLGGPEAFF. Written as DNA, the CDR3 is TGTGCCAGCAGTCCCCTCGGGGGGCCTGAAGCTTTCTTT.